Listed below are T cell receptor beta chains from one sample, sequenced in a study of T cells in narcolepsy. The protocol was immunoSEQ multiplex PCR, while the TCRdb copy is restricted to in-frame clones and leaves out a portion. Of about 33,000 clones listed, 70% to 85% are singletons. The sample was CD45RA- memory CD4+ T cells from PBMCs. These receptors originate from a human donor with narcolepsy. The CDR3 runs from the conserved cysteine through the conserved F or W. The D gene is left open where the match is weak. Only some rows state a clone size, as once, few, many or a class for expanded clones.

>TRBD2|NA|TRBJ2-1|TRBV28
TGTGCCAGCAGTGCTGCGGGGGGGCGGGTCGATGAGCAGTTCTTC
CASSAAGGRVDEQFF
>NA|few|TRBJ2-7|TRBV5-6
TGTGCCAGCAGCCCTAGCCCAGGGAGGTCCTACGAGCAGTACTTC
CASSPSPGRSYEQYF
>NA|once|TRBJ2-3|TRBV5-6
TGTGCCAGCAGCTTGAACAGGGGGGGAGTCACAGATACGCAGTATTTT
CASSLNRGGVTDTQYF
>NA|NA|TRBJ1-2|TRBV6-4
TGTGCCCGGGACCCTCCCGGGCGTACCCTACCTGGCTACACCTTC
CARDPPGRTLPGYTF
>TRBD1|NA|TRBJ2-3|TRBV11-3
TGTGCCAGCAGCTCGGGACAGGCACTCACAGATACGCAGTATTTT
CASSSGQALTDTQYF
>TRBD1|NA|TRBJ2-4|TRBV6-6
TGTGCCAGCAGCACCAGGGACAGGCTAGCCAAAAACATTCAGTACTTC
CASSTRDRLAKNIQYF
>NA|NA|TRBJ2-1|TRBV7-2
TGTGCCAGCAGCTTTTCGGGGGCCCCTAATGAGCAGTTCTTC
CASSFSGAPNEQFF
>NA|NA|TRBJ2-5|TRBV7-9
TGTGCCAGCCAAAGGGGGGAATCGGCAAGCGGGACCCAGTACTTC
CASQRGESASGTQYF
>NA|NA|TRBJ2-2|TRBV7-3
TGTGCCAGCAGCTTAGCGACCGGGGAGCTGTTTTTT
CASSLATGELFF
>TRBD1|NA|TRBJ2-3|TRBV10-3
TGTGCCACCGGGACAGGAACTATCCAGAATACGCAGTATTTT
CATGTGTIQNTQYF
>TRBD1|NA|TRBJ1-5|TRBV2
TGTGCCAGCAGCCAAGGACAGGGAAATCAGCCCCAGCATTTT
CASSQGQGNQPQHF
>NA|NA|TRBJ1-3|TRBV6-5
TGTGCCAGCAGTTTGACAGAGACCTCTGGAAACACCATATATTTT
CASSLTETSGNTIYF
>NA|NA|TRBJ2-6|TRBV11-2
TGTGCCAGCAGCTTAGATATCCGCGCCTCTGGGGCCAACGTCCTGACTTTC
CASSLDIRASGANVLTF
>NA|once|TRBJ1-6|TRBV6-1
TGTGCCAGCAGTCCTACCGCCCAACTCAATTCACCCCTCCACTTT
CASSPTAQLNSPLHF
>NA|NA|TRBJ1-2|TRBV7-2
TGTGCCAGCAGCTTAGGGGATAACGGCTATGGCTACACCTTC
CASSLGDNGYGYTF
>NA|NA|TRBJ1-3|TRBV7-2
TGTGCCAGCAGCCCCTCTGGAAACACCATATATTTT
CASSPSGNTIYF
>NA|NA|TRBJ2-5|TRBV12-5
TGTGCTAGTTCCGTCTACCAAGAGACCCAGTACTTC
CASSVYQETQYF
>NA|NA|TRBJ2-7|TRBV15
TGTGCCACCAGGGAGGGGGGGGCGGGCTACGAGCAGTACTTC
CATREGGAGYEQYF
>NA|NA|TRBJ1-6|TRBV9
TGTGCCAGCAGCGTAGCCCCCAATTCACCCCTCCACTTT
CASSVAPNSPLHF
>NA|NA|TRBJ2-3|TRBV19
TGTGCCAGTACTAGGGGCGAATTCACAGATACGCAGTATTTT
CASTRGEFTDTQYF
>TRBD2|NA|TRBJ2-3|TRBV2
TGTGCCAGCATGTTCGAGCGGGGGGGCCCAGATACGCAGTATTTT
CASMFERGGPDTQYF
>TRBD1|NA|TRBJ1-5|TRBV6-5
TGTGCCAGCAGCGAACAGGGGAGCAATCAGCCCCAGCATTTT
CASSEQGSNQPQHF
>NA|NA|TRBJ1-2|TRBV5-1
TGCGCCACCGGGGTCGGGATAGAGTATGGCTACACCTTC
CATGVGIEYGYTF
>NA|once|TRBJ1-1|TRBV6-5
TGTGCCAGCAGTCCTCACACGCGTTCCGCTGAAGCTTTCTTT
CASSPHTRSAEAFF
>TRBD2|NA|TRBJ2-2|TRBV7-2
TGTGCCAGCAGCTTAGTAGCGGGGGCGAACACCGGGGAGCTGTTTTTT
CASSLVAGANTGELFF
>NA|NA|TRBJ1-1|TRBV5-6
TGTGCCAGCAGCTTAGTTATCATGAACACTGAAGCTTTCTTT
CASSLVIMNTEAFF
>NA|NA|TRBJ1-1|TRBV11-2
TGTGCCAGCAGCTTAGTGGTCGGGAACACTGAAGCTTTCTTT
CASSLVVGNTEAFF
>NA|NA|TRBJ2-1|TRBV9
TGTGCCAGCAGCCAAGTGGGGTCCGATGAGCAGTTCTTC
CASSQVGSDEQFF
>NA|NA|TRBJ2-3|TRBV30
TGTGCCTGGGACGGTTGGGCAGATACGCAGTATTTT
CAWDGWADTQYF
>NA|NA|TRBJ2-5|TRBV18
TGTGCCAGCTCGAGAGGGGACCAAGAGGCCCAGTACTTC
CASSRGDQEAQYF
>NA|once|TRBJ1-5|TRBV7-2
TGTGCCAGCAGCTTAGTACGGGACAGCAATCAGCCCCAGCATTTT
CASSLVRDSNQPQHF
>TRBD1|NA|TRBJ1-5|TRBV2
TGTGCCAGCGTTCCGGGACAGCGAAATCGGCCCCAGCATTTT
CASVPGQRNRPQHF
>TRBD1|NA|TRBJ1-2|TRBV5-1
TGCGCCAGCAGCATCCGGACAGGGGGTAACTATGGCTACACCTTC
CASSIRTGGNYGYTF
>TRBD1|once|TRBJ1-6|TRBV19
TGTGCCAGTAGTACCAGACAGGGCGGAAATTCACCCCTCCACTTT
CASSTRQGGNSPLHF
>TRBD1|once|TRBJ2-7|TRBV15
TGTGCCACCAGCTTCGGGACAGGGAAGGCCTACGAGCAGTACTTC
CATSFGTGKAYEQYF
>TRBD1|NA|TRBJ1-2|TRBV4-2
TGTGCCAGCAGCCAACAACAGGGGGAGGCCTATGGCTACACCTTC
CASSQQQGEAYGYTF
>NA|NA|TRBJ1-5|TRBV15
TGTGCCACCCGAGGAGGCGTCAGGCCTAGCAATCAGCCCCAGCATTTT
CATRGGVRPSNQPQHF
>TRBD1|once|TRBJ1-5|TRBV30
TGTGCCTGGAGTAATCGAGGGGGCACTGGCAATCAGCCCCAGCATTTT
CAWSNRGGTGNQPQHF
>NA|NA|TRBJ1-6|TRBV4-3
TGCGCCAGCAGCCAAGATTGGGGGAATTCACCCCTCCACTTT
CASSQDWGNSPLHF
>NA|NA|TRBJ2-6|TRBV5-4
TGTGCCAGCAGTGAAGGACCGGCCTCTGGGGCCAACGTCCTGACTTTC
CASSEGPASGANVLTF
>NA|NA|TRBJ1-3|TRBV28
TGTGCCAGCAGTGACGGTGAAAACACCATATATTTT
CASSDGENTIYF